A selection of T cell receptor beta chains follows, all from one sample in a study of blood T cell repertoires in COVID-19. Method: immunoSEQ multiplex PCR; TCRdb's copy keeps in-frame clones and lacks some. The data contain 470,000 or so clones, 75% to 90% of them seen just once; the ten biggest clones take up approximately 2.9%. Sequences were obtained from peripheral blood. These receptors were collected from a human donor in a cohort sampled during active COVID-19. Each CDR3 is given with its conserved first and last residue. D genes are given only for firm matches. A row's size may be missing; if present it is once, few, many or a size class.

V	size	J	D	DNA	CDR3
TRBV11-3	-	TRBJ1-1	TRBD1	TGTGCCAGCAGCAAGGGACAGAAGAACACTGAAGCTTTCTTT	CASSKGQKNTEAFF
TRBV30	-	TRBJ1-2	-	TGTGCCTGGAGGGCCGACTCGGATGGCTACACCTTC	CAWRADSDGYTF
TRBV4-2	-	TRBJ2-7	TRBD2	TGTGCCAGCAGCCAAGAGGCTAGCGGGAGTTACGAGCAGTACTTC	CASSQEASGSYEQYF
TRBV18	few	TRBJ2-3	TRBD2	TGTGCCAGCTCGAGGACTAGCGCCACAGATACGCAGTATTTT	CASSRTSATDTQYF
TRBV30	once	TRBJ1-4	-	TGTGCCTGGACCAAAACAGGGACCCATGAAAAACTGTTTTTT	CAWTKTGTHEKLFF
TRBV4-3	-	TRBJ2-2	TRBD2	TGCGCCAGCAGCCTCCTTAGCGGGGGGCGGGCCGGGGAGCTGTTTTTT	CASSLLSGGRAGELFF
TRBV6-5	once	TRBJ2-1	TRBD2	TGTGCCAGCAGACTGGAGCGGGAGTTTGAGCAGTTCTTC	CASRLEREFEQFF
TRBV6-1	-	TRBJ2-2	TRBD2	TGTGCCAGCAGTGCCTTCCGACTAGCGGTAAACACCGGGGAGCTGTTTTTT	CASSAFRLAVNTGELFF
TRBV3-1/TRBV3-2	-	TRBJ2-2	-	TGTGCCAGCAGCCAAGGCGTATTAATCACCGGGGAGCTGTTTTTT	CASSQGVLITGELFF
TRBV28	-	TRBJ2-3	-	TGTGCCAGCAGTTTTCCCGGACAGCGCACAGATACGCAGTATTTT	CASSFPGQRTDTQYF
TRBV2	-	TRBJ1-1	-	TGTGCCAGCAGTGAATGGGCAGCCTTAGAAGCTTTCTTT	CASSEWAALEAFF
TRBV5-4	-	TRBJ2-4	TRBD1	TGTGCCAGCAGCTTGGCCGAGTCAGGGGGAAACATTCAGTACTTC	CASSLAESGGNIQYF
TRBV7-3	-	TRBJ2-7	TRBD1	TGTGCCAGCAGCTTAACCCGACAGGGTACCAAGTACTTC	CASSLTRQGTKYF
TRBV19	-	TRBJ1-2	-	TGTGCCAGTAGTATAGACGCGACCGGGACAACTAACTATGGCTACACCTTC	CASSIDATGTTNYGYTF
TRBV30	-	TRBJ2-6	-	TGTGCCTGGAGTGTACTATCCTCTGGGGCCAACGTCCTGACTTTC	CAWSVLSSGANVLTF
TRBV6-5	-	TRBJ1-1	TRBD1	TGTGCCAGCAGGACAGGGACGGGGGGGGACACTGAAGCTTTCTTT	CASRTGTGGDTEAFF
TRBV6-2/TRBV6-3	-	TRBJ2-5	TRBD1	TGTGCCAGCAGCCCATGGGCAGGGGGTCAAGAGACCCAGTACTTC	CASSPWAGGQETQYF
TRBV12-2	-	TRBJ1-5	-	TGTGCAAGTCGCTTAGGAGGGGGGGTGCCCCAGCATTTT	CASRLGGGVPQHF
TRBV19	-	TRBJ2-7	TRBD2	TGTGCCAGTAGTATACTAGCGGGAGTATACGAGCAGTACTTC	CASSILAGVYEQYF
TRBV9	-	TRBJ2-7	-	TGTGCCAGCAGCGTATCGCCTAGTCCGAACGAGCAGTACTTC	CASSVSPSPNEQYF
TRBV15	once	TRBJ2-5	-	TGTGCCACCAGCAGAGAGTTACAGGGGGGGATCGAGACCCAGTACTTC	CATSRELQGGIETQYF
TRBV2	-	TRBJ2-4	-	TGTGCCAGCTGTTACTCAACAGGGACCAAAAACATTCAGTACTTC	CASCYSTGTKNIQYF
TRBV4-3	-	TRBJ2-7	TRBD2	TGCGCCAGCAGCCAAGATGGTCCTAGCGGCGACTACGAGCAGTACTTC	CASSQDGPSGDYEQYF
TRBV4-2	-	TRBJ1-2	-	TGTGCCAGCAGCCAAGAATCAGGGCTCCCTAACTATGGCTACACCTTC	CASSQESGLPNYGYTF
TRBV19	-	TRBJ1-6	TRBD1	TGTGCCAGTAATCAGGGGGCTGGTGAGTCACCCCTCCACTTT	CASNQGAGESPLHF
TRBV5-1	-	TRBJ2-7	TRBD2	TGCGCCAGCAGCTTCTCCCCGGGAGGCTTTAGCTCCTACGAGCAGTACTTC	CASSFSPGGFSSYEQYF
TRBV5-4	once	TRBJ1-6	-	TGTGCCAGCAGCTTGGGGAACCAGGGCTATAATTCACCCCTCCACTTT	CASSLGNQGYNSPLHF
TRBV5-1	-	TRBJ2-3	TRBD2	TGCGCCAGCAGCTTAGCGGGAGGGGCAGATACGCAGTATTTT	CASSLAGGADTQYF
TRBV30	-	TRBJ2-7	TRBD1	TGTGCCTGTTCCGGGACAGGGCCCGGCGAGCAGTACTTC	CACSGTGPGEQYF
TRBV2	-	TRBJ2-1	TRBD2	TGTGCCAGCAGTGAAGAAGCGGGGGATGAGCAGTTCTTC	CASSEEAGDEQFF
TRBV20-1	-	TRBJ2-2	TRBD1	TGCAGTGCTAGTCCAGGGGGCACCGGGGAGCTGTTTTTT	CSASPGGTGELFF
TRBV5-1	-	TRBJ1-2	-	TGCGCCAGCAGCTTCGGCCCCGAGAACACAGGGCCCACTAACTATGGCTACACCTTC	CASSFGPENTGPTNYGYTF
TRBV6-5	few	TRBJ2-7	TRBD1	TGTGCCAGCAGTTACAGGGACAGTCTCTCCTACGAGCAGTACTTC	CASSYRDSLSYEQYF
TRBV6-1	-	TRBJ2-6	-	TGTGCCAGCAGTGAAGAGTGGCAGGGGCGGATCGTAATTTCCGGGGCCAACGTCCTGACTTTC	CASSEEWQGRIVISGANVLTF
TRBV7-2	few	TRBJ2-7	TRBD2	TGTGCCAGCAGCTTAGCGCCCCCTGGGGCGGGAGGGCACGAGCAGTACTTC	CASSLAPPGAGGHEQYF
TRBV7-9	-	TRBJ2-7	-	TGTGCCAGCAGCTCCTTCTACGAGCAGTACTTC	CASSSFYEQYF
TRBV11-2	-	TRBJ2-5	-	TGTGCCAGCAGCCAGGGAGAGACCCAGTACTTC	CASSQGETQYF
TRBV28	few	TRBJ2-7	TRBD1	TGTGCCAGCAGTTCTCCAGGGGGCCACGAGCAGTACTTC	CASSSPGGHEQYF
TRBV29-1	-	TRBJ2-5	TRBD1	TGCAGCGTTGAAGACACAGGGGACCCGTACCAAGAGACCCAGTACTTC	CSVEDTGDPYQETQYF
TRBV6-5	-	TRBJ1-1	-	TGTGCCAGCAGTTACTCGACGGGGGGCATGAACACTGAAGCTTTCTTT	CASSYSTGGMNTEAFF
TRBV19	-	TRBJ2-7	TRBD1	TGTGCCAGTTTAGGGACAGACAACTACGAGCAGTACTTC	CASLGTDNYEQYF
TRBV7-9	-	TRBJ2-7	-	TGTGCCAGCAGTTCTAGTATTCACGAGCAGTACTTC	CASSSSIHEQYF
TRBV27	once	TRBJ2-2	TRBD1	TGTGCCAGCAGTGGACAGGGGCCCGGGGAGCTGTTTTTT	CASSGQGPGELFF
TRBV11-3	-	TRBJ2-2	-	TGTGCCAGCAGCTTAAGGGGTGGGGACACCGGGGAGCTGTTTTTT	CASSLRGGDTGELFF
TRBV30	-	TRBJ2-3	TRBD2	TGTGCCTGGAGTACCGGACTAGACGCGACAGATACGCAGTATTTT	CAWSTGLDATDTQYF
TRBV27	-	TRBJ1-3	-	TGTGCCAGCAGTTCGCAGGGTCTAGCTGGAAACACCATATATTTT	CASSSQGLAGNTIYF
TRBV11-2	few	TRBJ1-1	-	TGTGCCAGCAGCTTAGGAGGCCGCTCCACTGAAGCTTTCTTT	CASSLGGRSTEAFF
TRBV7-2	few	TRBJ2-3	-	TGTGCCAGCAGCTTAACGTACCGGGGAGATACGCAGTATTTT	CASSLTYRGDTQYF